Included here is one T cell receptor beta chain sequence, with context. Its antigen is undetermined. TCRdb re-called the RT-PCR reads through MiXCR, storing one row per CDR3 protein. The table includes about 780,000 distinct CDR3 sequences, 18% detected once. This sample was included in a study of response to subunit inactivated influenza vaccine. Notes on the study in general: Few additional T cells are recruited per seasonal influenza vaccination, authors suggested.

The specimen was PBMCs from blood, collected 4 to 6 days after vaccination. The clonotype was recovered from a man between 45 and 60 years old who received an inactivated influenza vaccine.

The CDR3 DNA reads as TGCAGTGCTAGATCTCCGGGATCACCCTTCACCGGGGAGCTGTTTTTT. Its protein is CSARSPGSPFTGELFF. The chain links TRBV20-1 to TRBJ2-2, with a tentative D call TRBD2 (5 bases). V gave up 2 bases and J gave up 4 bases, with 17 bases separating them. The germline gives CDR1 DFQATT, CDR2 SNEGSKA (reference sequence). The CDR3 runs to 16 residues.